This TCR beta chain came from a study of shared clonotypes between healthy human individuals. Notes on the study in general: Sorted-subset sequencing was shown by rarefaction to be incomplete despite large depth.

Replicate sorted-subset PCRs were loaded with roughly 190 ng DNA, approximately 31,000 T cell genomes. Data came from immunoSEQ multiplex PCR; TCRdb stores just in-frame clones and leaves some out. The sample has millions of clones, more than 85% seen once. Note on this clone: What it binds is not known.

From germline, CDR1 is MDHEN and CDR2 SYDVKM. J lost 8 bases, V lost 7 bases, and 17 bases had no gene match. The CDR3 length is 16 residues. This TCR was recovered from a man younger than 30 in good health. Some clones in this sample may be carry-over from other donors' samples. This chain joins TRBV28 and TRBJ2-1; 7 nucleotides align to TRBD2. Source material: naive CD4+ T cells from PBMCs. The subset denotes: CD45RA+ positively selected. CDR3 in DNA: TGTGCCAGCACCTCCCCCGGGGCGGGAGATTCCCATGAGCAGTTCTTC. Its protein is CASTSPGAGDSHEQFF.